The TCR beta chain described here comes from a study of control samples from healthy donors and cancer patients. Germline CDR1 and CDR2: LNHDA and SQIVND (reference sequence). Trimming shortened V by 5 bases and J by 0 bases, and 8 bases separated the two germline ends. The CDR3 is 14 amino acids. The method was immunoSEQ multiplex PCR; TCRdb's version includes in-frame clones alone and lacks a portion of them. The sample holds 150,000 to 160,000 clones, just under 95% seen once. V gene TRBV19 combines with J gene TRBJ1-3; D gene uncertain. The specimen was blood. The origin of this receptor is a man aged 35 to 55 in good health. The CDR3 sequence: CASSYGDSGNTIYF. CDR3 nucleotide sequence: TGTGCCAGTAGTTATGGTGACTCTGGAAACACCATATATTTT.